Reported below is one T cell receptor (beta chain). This sample is part of a study of shared clonotypes between healthy human individuals. Per the germline V gene, CDR1 is SNHLY and CDR2 is FYNNEI. This CDR3 has 14 residues. Losses at the gene ends were 7 bases for V and 4 bases for J; bases not matched to a gene: 6. Each of the donors was a healthy adult who was HIV-negative and had not had a recent acute infection or vaccination. Profiling relied on immunoSEQ multiplex PCR, and the TCRdb table lists in-frame clones only, not all of them. The table lists some 2,100,000 clones, approximately 94% of them singletons.

This TCR was sampled from a man aged 18-30 years in good health. Sequenced sample: naive CD4+ T cells sorted from blood. Subset denoted: CD45RA+ positively selected. V gene TRBV2 combines with J gene TRBJ2-2; 7 nucleotides line up with TRBD1. This CDR3 reads CASNLRDSTGELFF. The CDR3, as DNA: TGTGCCAGCAACCTCCGGGACAGCACCGGGGAGCTGTTTTTT.